The entry that follows covers one T cell receptor beta chain sequence. This clonotype occurred a few times. Its antigen is not yet known. Base qualities are not at hand, and no much larger clone is one base apart. The cysteine opens and the valine closes a CDR3 of 18 amino acids. CDR3 DNA only is kept here, 54 bases in frame from base 1. This sample is part of a study of identical twins (TCRdb year 2016). For the study in its entirety: To test whether fetal clonotypes persist, the study used deep sequencing on TCR alpha and beta repertoires from monozygotic twins, unrelated adults of various ages, and cord blood. To rule out contamination, replicate twin experiments were performed at different times with different library preparation protocols.

Library creation used 5' RACE. Data came from an Illumina HiSeq 2000. A universal primer binding site was added through template switching, and the final cDNA carried a unique molecular identifier so that TCR cDNA molecules could be counted accurately. Specific primers in the conserved constant-segment region were used to synthesize first-strand cDNA for TCR alpha and beta chains. To control for contamination, every cDNA library was double barcoded, receiving both a SMART-Mk sample barcode and Illumina barcodes. TruSeq adapter sequences, together with Illumina sample barcodes, were added in two successive PCR steps. TCR alpha and beta cDNA libraries were sequenced on the Illumina HiSeq platform with custom primers. The study's processing was this. Raw reads were processed with MiGEC to extract unique molecular identifiers, and MiXCR was used to determine CDR3 positions. Recombination models were inferred per individual with the repgenHMM and IGoR tools using an EM algorithm. Shared clonotypes were analyzed with the tcR package in R, and sharing was normalized by the product of cloneset sizes. Out-of-frame nonproductive sequences were analyzed to study raw recombination free of thymic and clonal selection effects. TCRdb itself trimmed the public reads at Q25 with fastp, ran MiXCR and retained productive beta chains. Rows merge per CDR3 protein into single entries with the most common DNA and genes. What appears here as the V and J calls and clone size reflects TCRdb's work, not the paper's. The sample table lists fewer than 250,000 distinct CDR3 sequences, roughly 7% of them with a count of one. Roughly 3.6% of the sample is held by the ten biggest clonotypes.

Every donor in the study was a healthy Caucasian. Three pairs of female monozygotic twins, all aged roughly 18 to 29 years, made up the twin cohort. Using Miltenyi CD45RO+ enrichment and human naive T-cell isolation kits, memory (CD45RO+) and naive T cells were isolated from PBMC. The investigation overall reported the following: Invariant T cells such as MAIT and iNKT could partly confound zero-insertion analyses, although diverse VJ usage argued against such confounding for most clonotypes. A weaker excess of twin sharing was found in beta out-of-frame sequences because the signal-to-noise ratio was lowered by fewer shared sequences. Out-of-frame TCR alpha sharing in monozygotic twins was systematically underestimated by recombination models, whereas sharing between unrelated individuals was in agreement with the recombination models. Because the same donors could not be followed over many years, conclusions were based on cross-sectional statistical analysis. Compared with coincidental sharing between unrelated individuals, out-of-frame TCR alpha sequences shared between twins had an excess of sequences with low generation probability. Fewer insertions were carried by abundant cord blood beta clonotypes; a weaker similar trend was observed in young adult naive repertoires, while no such trend was observed in memory repertoires.

The data were also submitted as part of a second study, on yellow fever vaccine responses in identical twins. Reported in the second study: According to the authors, in identical twins the way T cells responded to vaccination appeared partly convergent and partly personalized. In the study, vaccine-responding T cell clones were precisely tracked in identical twins.

The sample comprised memory (CD45RO+) T cells sorted from blood. In light of the paper, this sample's cell subset or site label describes: CD45RO+ enriched T cells. The receptor's source is a woman younger than 35 in good health. The chain joins TRBV21-1 to TRBJ2-7; TRBD2, the table's D call, was not compared with the DNA. TRBV21-1 is recorded as a pseudogene. Here the CDR3 is given as CASSKSASGGPSSYEQYV. The base sequence is TGTGCCAGCAGCAAATCGGCTAGCGGGGGCCCAAGCTCCTACGAGCAGTACGTC.